A selection of T cell receptor beta chains follows, all from one sample in a study of tumor-infiltrating lymphocytes in primary liver carcinoma. Using its own MiXCR run on the multiplex PCR reads, TCRdb lists one record per CDR3 protein. The table records roughly 70,000 distinct CDR3 sequences, over 60% of them present only once. Input material: liver tumor tissue from sampling region 4. All receptors derive from a man aged 35-49 years with primary liver carcinoma and hepatitis B virus infection. Each CDR3 is given with its conserved first and last residue. A D gene is named only where the DNA matches it firmly. Expanded clones get a size class; other rows say once, few or many, or leave the size out.

J | size | D | V | DNA | CDR3
TRBJ2-5 | . | TRBD2 | TRBV6-2/TRBV6-3 | TGTGCCAGCAATTCAACTAGCGGGAGGTTGGGAGAGACCCGGTACTTC | CASNSTSGRLGETRYF
TRBJ1-2 | once | . | TRBV4-3 | TGTGCCAGTAGCCAAGATGGAAGGCAGGTCTATGGCCACACCTTC | CASSQDGRQVYGHTF
TRBJ1-6 | . | . | TRBV4-3 | TGCACCAGCAGTTCCTGGGAGAGGGGAAGGAATTCACCCCTCCACTTT | CTSSSWERGRNSPLHF
TRBJ1-2 | once | . | TRBV7-9 | TGTGCCAGCAGCCTCGAGGGCAGGCTATCCCTGTGTGGCTACACCTTC | CASSLEGRLSLCGYTF
TRBJ2-3 | . | TRBD1 | TRBV29-1 | TGCAGCGTTGGGCTGCGGGACAGGGAAACAGATACGCAGTATTTT | CSVGLRDRETDTQYF
TRBJ2-3 | many | TRBD2 | TRBV12-3/TRBV12-4 | TGTGCCAGCAGTCTACAAGGGACTAGCGGGAGCGTCGGGCAGTATTTT | CASSLQGTSGSVGQYF
TRBJ1-2 | large | . | TRBV5-1 | TGCGCCAGCAGTTCGACCAACGCTATCGGCTACACCTTC | CASSSTNAIGYTF
TRBJ2-5 | few | . | TRBV5-6 | TGTGCCAGCAAATGGCGGAACCAAGAGACCCAGTACTTC | CASKWRNQETQYF
TRBJ2-7 | . | . | TRBV5-1 | TGCGCCAGCAGCTTGAGACTAATCCACGAGCAGTACTTC | CASSLRLIHEQYF
TRBJ2-1 | once | . | TRBV11-2 | TGTGCCAGCAGCTTATACCGGCTACTTAGAGACCAGTTCTTC | CASSLYRLLRDQFF
TRBJ2-7 | . | . | TRBV5-1 | TGCGCCAGCAGATTGGTTGGCCGTGGCGCGGGACAGTCCTACGAGCAGTACTTC | CASRLVGRGAGQSYEQYF
TRBJ2-7 | . | . | TRBV29-1 | TGCAACGTTGTTTTAGCGAGAGCATTCTGCGAGCAGTACTTC | CNVVLARAFCEQYF
TRBJ2-1 | once | TRBD2 | TRBV5-4 | TGTGTCAGTGCCCAAAGCGGGAGCTCCTACAATGAGCAGTTCTTC | CVSAQSGSSYNEQFF
TRBJ1-2 | . | TRBD1 | TRBV12-3/TRBV12-4 | TGTGCCAATACAGACCGGACAGGGATTAACTATGGCTACGCCTTC | CANTDRTGINYGYAF
TRBJ2-1 | . | . | TRBV12-3/TRBV12-4 | TGTGTCACAGGTGTCTGGGGTGGTAATGAGCAGTTCTTC | CVTGVWGGNEQFF
TRBJ2-1 | many | . | TRBV5-1 | TGTGCCAGCAGCTCTGCAGGAGCCTACAATGAGCAGTTCTTC | CASSSAGAYNEQFF
TRBJ2-3 | many | TRBD1 | TRBV6-6 | TGTGCCAGCAGTGTACAGGGGGCAACAGATACGCAGTATTTT | CASSVQGATDTQYF
TRBJ2-7 | many | . | TRBV4-3 | TGCGCCAGCAGCCAAGAAATAGCGGCGAGCTCCTACGAGCAGTACTTC | CASSQEIAASSYEQYF
TRBJ2-3 | many | TRBD1 | TRBV29-1 | TGCAGCGTGGGACAGGGGGGAGGTACGCAGTATTTT | CSVGQGGGTQYF
TRBJ1-1 | few | . | TRBV10-3 | TGTGCCATCCAACCAGCTCAAGTGAACACTGAAGCTTTCTTT | CAIQPAQVNTEAFF
TRBJ2-3 | . | . | TRBV7-9 | TGTGCCAGCAACCTAAGACGGGGGGCCACAGATACGCAGTATTTT | CASNLRRGATDTQYF
TRBJ2-1 | once | . | TRBV5-1 | TGCGCAAGCAGCTACCAAACGCCGGACGGTCGTGATGTGCAGTTCTTC | CASSYQTPDGRDVQFF
TRBJ2-7 | . | . | TRBV20-1 | TGCAGTGCTAGACCTGCCGGGCGCGGGTCAGGGTACGAGCAGTACTTC | CSARPAGRGSGYEQYF
TRBJ2-7 | many | . | TRBV12-3/TRBV12-4 | TGTGCCAGCAACACGTGGGGCGCCTACGAGCAGTACTTC | CASNTWGAYEQYF
TRBJ1-6 | . | . | TRBV12-3/TRBV12-4 | TGTGCCATCAGTCTAAAGAATTCACCCCCCCACTTT | CAISLKNSPPHF
TRBJ1-1 | . | TRBD1 | TRBV19 | TGTGCCAGTAGTATAGAGGACAGGGGGACTGAAGCTTCCTTT | CASSIEDRGTEASF
TRBJ2-7 | once | . | TRBV28 | TGTGCCAATATCCGGACACGGGGCTCCTACGAGCAGTACTTC | CANIRTRGSYEQYF
TRBJ2-1 | many | . | TRBV2 | TGTGCCAGCAGTGAACAGGGGTTCAATGAGCAGTTCTTC | CASSEQGFNEQFF
TRBJ2-1 | . | TRBD2 | TRBV6-5 | TGTGCCAGTGGGAGCGGGGATGAGCAGTTCTTC | CASGSGDEQFF
TRBJ2-1 | . | TRBD2 | TRBV4-3 | TGCGCCAGCAGTCAAGACGGACTAGCGACATACTATGAGCAGTTCTTC | CASSQDGLATYYEQFF
TRBJ2-1 | . | TRBD1 | TRBV29-1 | TGCAGTACCCGGACAGGGGGCAATGAGCTGTTCTTC | CSTRTGGNELFF
TRBJ1-6 | . | . | TRBV4-1 | TGCGCCAGCAGCCACCCCTGGATGGACTCACCCCTCCACTTT | CASSHPWMDSPLHF
TRBJ2-3 | . | TRBD2 | TRBV6-6 | TGTGCCAGCAGCATTAGACTAGCGGGGTCTAGCACAGGTACGCAGTATTTT | CASSIRLAGSSTGTQYF
TRBJ2-1 | . | TRBD2 | TRBV12-3/TRBV12-4 | TGTGCCAGCAGTTTAGTAGCGGGAGTGGGTAATGAGCAGTTCTTC | CASSLVAGVGNEQFF
TRBJ2-2 | many | TRBD2 | TRBV2 | TGTGCCAGCACCGTAGCGGGAGGTACCGGGGAGCTGTTTTTT | CASTVAGGTGELFF
TRBJ1-2 | . | . | TRBV7-9 | TGTGCCAGCAGCTTAGCCGGGACGGGGGGCACTGACTATGGCTACACCTTC | CASSLAGTGGTDYGYTF
TRBJ2-1 | . | . | TRBV20-1 | TGCAGTGCTGGGGCGGGATACAGCGACAATGAGCAGTTCTTC | CSAGAGYSDNEQFF
TRBJ2-3 | . | TRBD2 | TRBV6-1 | TGTGCCAGCAGTGCCAGCGGGAGAGGGGATACGCAGTATTTT | CASSASGRGDTQYF
TRBJ1-1 | once | . | TRBV4-2 | TGTGCCAGCAGCCAAGATCGGGGGAACATTGATGCTTTCTTT | CASSQDRGNIDAFF